This T cell receptor beta chain stems from a study of tumor and adjacent non-tumor tissue in lung cancer. Across the study: Patients comprised about a dozen adenocarcinoma, a couple of squamous cell carcinoma and 1 small cell lung cancer. Study-level points and caveats: Patients with more diverse tumor TCRs had worse survival.

V was pared by 7 bases and J by 6 bases, with 24 bases between. Per the germline V gene, CDR1 is SGHDT and CDR2 is YYEEEE. The CDR3 contains 16 residues. This sample's RNA came from whole unsorted tissue. The normal lung tissue was taken more than 3 cm from the tumor edge. Donors were chemotherapy-naive, newly diagnosed lung cancer surgical patients in China, August–late 2014. Remarks on this clonotype: Antigen: not known.

The library came from three nested PCR rounds adapted from ARM-PCR protocols. TCRdb re-derived calls from the multiplex PCR reads in MiXCR, one entry per CDR3 protein. The data contain about 100,000 distinct CDR3 sequences, 65% of them singletons. Sequencing input: distant non-tumor lung tissue. This chain connects TRBV5-6 to TRBJ2-3; D is possibly TRBD2 (7 bases). The receptor comes from a man aged 30 to 39 with non-small cell lung cancer. The CDR3, as DNA: TGTGCCAGCCGCTCGCGACTAGCAGGGGCCTGGGATACGCAGTATTTT. This translates into CASRSRLAGAWDTQYF.